The entry below describes one T cell receptor beta chain. Its antigen remains unidentified. Nothing much larger sits one base from this clone, and base qualities are not available. For sequencing of the TCRbeta CDR3 region, genomic DNA was extracted from the sorted cells. The immunoSEQ Assay was used for sequencing of TCRbeta CDR3 regions. In TCRdb, the immuneACCESS table is reduced to in-frame sequences with V and J assigned. These tables do not hold every clone; where another copy was compared, an unresolved V gene accounts for under half, and the others remain unexplained. Here the sample has around 63,000 clones; over 75% occur a single time. The top ten clonotypes cover 5.5% to 6% of the sample. Patients with autoimmune disease history or receiving systemic immunosuppression were excluded from the trial. Peripheral blood for TCR sequencing was drawn from every dose cohort at baseline, at cycle 4 day 1 and at cycle 7 day 1. Samples were obtained from an open-label, multicenter, first-in-human phase I dose-escalation trial of ivuxolimab. The trial enrolled adults with locally advanced or metastatic head and neck squamous cell, hepatocellular, melanoma or renal cell carcinoma. Before TCR sequencing, CD4+ and CD8+ T cells were separately sorted from peripheral blood.

The trim is 5 bases for V and 10 bases for J, with a gap of 9 bases between the germline ends. The CDR3 goes from the cysteine to the phenylalanine over 11 residues. The sequence is cut down to CDR3 DNA, 33 bases in frame from base 1. From a lookup of the germline V gene (reference sequence), CDR1 and CDR2 are LNHDA and SQIVND. This specimen comes from a study of OX40 agonist ivuxolimab in advanced cancers. Concerning the study at large: Ivuxolimab was a fully human IgG2 agonistic monoclonal antibody targeting the costimulatory receptor OX40 (CD134). Partial responses occurred in three dose-escalation patients, of whom one had hepatocellular carcinoma and two had cutaneous melanoma. Peripheral TCRbeta sequencing was intended to test whether TCR sequence diversity was altered and clonal T-cell expansion was caused by ivuxolimab. Intravenous ivuxolimab was administered to patients every 2 weeks at six dose levels: 0.01, 0.1, 0.3, 1.5, 3 and 10 mg/kg. The paper covers the monotherapy dose-escalation part of the phase I ivuxolimab trial, which included N of about 50 patients. Among the approximately 50 dose-escalation patients, around 20 had hepatocellular carcinoma, about 15 melanoma, 9 renal cell carcinoma and 9 head and neck cancer. A male proportion of roughly 85% and a mean age of approximately 58 years, ranging from about 23 to 90, were recorded for the dose-escalation cohort. Prior anti-PD-1, anti-PD-L1 or anti-CTLA-4 therapy was permitted, and checkpoint inhibitors had been received by about 37% of dose-escalation patients. Here is what the overall study found, with its caveats: Low levels of normalized T-cell clonal expansion were also seen in some patients who did not respond. The antigen specificity of the peripheral T cells that underwent clonal expansion was not determined. At doses of 0.1 to 3.0 mg/kg, clonal expansion of both CD4+ and CD8+ T cells in blood was seen between baseline and week 6. On average, CD8+ T cells showed more expanded clones than CD4+ T cells after ivuxolimab. In partial responders in the 0.1-3.0 mg/kg groups, normalized peripheral clonal expansion was found to be among the lowest, especially among CD8+ T cells.

The chain uses TRBV19 and TRBJ2-1; the D gene lacks a confident call. Sequences were derived from CD4+ or CD8+ T cells sorted from blood, sampled in a trial of the OX40 agonist ivuxolimab. This clonotype was sampled from an adult with an advanced solid tumor such as melanoma, head and neck, liver or kidney cancer. The CDR3 region has the sequence CASSSTAEQFF. The sequenced DNA is TGTGCCAGTAGTTCCACCGCGGAGCAGTTCTTC.